This record looks at one T cell receptor (beta chain) sequence and its context. This record comes from a study of OX40 agonist ivuxolimab in advanced cancers. Using immunoSEQ multiplex PCR, the repertoire was profiled, and TCRdb retains in-frame clones only, with some absent. The data show 20,000 or so clones, 74% seen once. CDR1 MGHRA and CDR2 YSYEKL come from the germline V gene. The CDR3 contains 13 residues. V was cut by 0 bases and J by 6 bases, with 6 bases left in between. The clonotype was recovered from an adult with an advanced solid tumor such as melanoma, head and neck, liver or kidney cancer. The chain recombines TRBV4-1 with TRBJ1-5; D call uncertain. The sample here was CD4+ or CD8+ T cells sorted from blood, taken in a trial of the OX40 agonist ivuxolimab. CDR3 sequence (DNA): TGCGCCAGCAGCCAAGATCTGGCTCAGCCCCAGCATTTT. As protein: CASSQDLAQPQHF.